The 32 T cell receptor beta chains below were found in one sample sequenced in a study of blood T cell repertoires in COVID-19. Some clones are missing from TCRdb's copy, which holds only in-frame ones; the method was immunoSEQ multiplex PCR. Of roughly 340,000 clones listed, over 70% are singletons. The sequencing sample was made of peripheral blood. Source of these receptors: a woman aged 45-65 years with COVID-19, enrolled during active disease.

The rearrangement uses TRBV18 and TRBJ2-1, with 11 bases aligning to TRBD2. Unmatched junction bases numbered 12, after V lost 5 bases and J lost 0 bases. The length of the CDR3 is 19 residues. Germline V CDR1 and CDR2: KGHSH, LQKENI. The CDR3 DNA follows: TGTGCCAGCTCAACCCTAGGACTAGCGGGCACGAGCTCCTACAATGAGCAGTTCTTC. Its protein product is CASSTLGLAGTSSYNEQFF.

The CDR3 protein is CAISVGGANVLTF. For the CDR3, the DNA is TGTGCCATCAGTGTTGGCGGGGCCAACGTCCTGACTTTC. V and J are TRBV10-3 and TRBJ2-6; no clear D gene. The germline CDR1 and CDR2 sequences are ENHRY and SYGVKD. The CDR3 contains 13 residues. The ends were cut back, 4 bases at V and 4 bases at J, with 5 bases in the middle.

The chain recombines TRBV5-1 with TRBJ1-5, with a possible D match to TRBD1 (6 bases). The length of the CDR3 is 16 residues. V lost 4 bases, J lost 0 bases, and 14 bases lay in between. The germline gives CDR1 SGHRS, CDR2 YFSETQ. CDR3 amino acids: CASSLHPGVSNQPQHF. The DNA of the CDR3 is TGCGCCAGCAGCCTGCATCCAGGGGTTAGCAATCAGCCCCAGCATTTT.

The V and J genes are TRBV7-3 and TRBJ2-3; 11 bases align to TRBD1. The CDR3 sequence is 14 residues long. The ends lost 5 bases at V and 4 bases at J; junction bases unmatched: 2. CDR1 is SGHTA, CDR2 FQGTGA, per germline. CDR3 sequence (DNA): TGTGCCAGCAGCACGGGACAGGGGGCAGATACGCAGTATTTT. It specifies CASSTGQGADTQYF.

This clone was detected once. The rearrangement links TRBV27 to TRBJ2-3; TRBD2 is a possible D gene (6 bases). This CDR3 has 14 amino acids. CDR1 MNHEY and CDR2 SMNVEV come from the germline V gene (reference sequence). V shed 2 bases and J shed 6 bases, with 12 bases lying between them. CDR3 residues: CASSLGRKGDTQYF. The CDR3 bases are TGTGCCAGCAGTTTAGGGAGGAAGGGGGATACGCAGTATTTT.

This clone occurred a few times. This chain links TRBV5-1 with TRBJ1-6, with TRBD1 as a possible D gene (6 bases). V was cut by 2 bases and J by 5 bases, with 14 bases left in between. Germline CDR1 reads SGHRS; CDR2 reads YFSETQ. This CDR3 has 16 residues. The CDR3 nucleotides read TGCGCCAGCAGCTTCAGGACAGCAAGAAATAATTCACCCCTCCACTTT. The encoded protein is CASSFRTARNNSPLHF.

This rearrangement joins TRBV5-1 to TRBJ2-5; 13 bases line up with TRBD2. V shed 4 bases and J 2 bases; nucleotides not matched to a gene: 17. Germline CDR1 SGHRS, CDR2 YFSETQ. The CDR3 runs to 20 residues. As DNA, the CDR3 is TGCGCCAGCAGCCTCCGGACTAGCGGGAGTTTGTTTTCAGGTCAAGAGACCCAGTACTTC. This encodes CASSLRTSGSLFSGQETQYF.

The J gene is TRBJ1-1, the V gene TRBV6-5, with TRBD1 matching over 7 bases. J gave up 4 bases and V 7 bases, and 6 bases lay outside the gene matches. The germline gives CDR1 MNHEY, CDR2 SVGAGI. This CDR3 has 13 amino acids. The CDR3 spells CASIQPGGTEAFF. CDR3 bases: TGTGCCAGCATTCAGCCAGGGGGCACTGAAGCTTTCTTT.

The chain is built from TRBV19 and TRBJ1-5; D remains ambiguous. CDR1 LNHDA and CDR2 SQIVND come from the germline V gene (reference sequence). The length of the CDR3 is 13 residues. Trimming removed 6 bases from V and 6 bases from J, with 12 bases in between. The CDR3, as DNA: TGTGCCAGTAGCGATCTTAGATCTCAGCCCCAGCATTTT. The encoded protein is CASSDLRSQPQHF.

This chain joins TRBV5-6 and TRBJ2-3, with 7 bases that match TRBD1. With 3 bases clipped from V and 6 bases from J, the junction kept 4 bases outside the gene matches. Germline loops: CDR1 SGHDT, CDR2 YYEEEE. This CDR3 is 13 amino acids long. The CDR3 loop reads CASSSTGSDTQYF. The CDR3 region has the DNA TGTGCCAGCAGCTCGACAGGGAGTGATACGCAGTATTTT.

V and J are TRBV29-1 and TRBJ2-2; TRBD1 agrees at 10 bases. V lost 6 bases to trimming and J lost 4 bases; unmatched junction nucleotides: 5. CDR1 SQVTM and CDR2 ANQGSEA come from the germline V gene. This CDR3 region has 14 residues. CDR3 coding DNA: TGCAGCGTCCGGACAGGGGGTAGCACCGGGGAGCTGTTTTTT. Encoded protein: CSVRTGGSTGELFF.

The rearrangement uses TRBV4-1 and TRBJ1-5; tentative D call: TRBD1 (5 bases). This CDR3 has 14 amino acids. Germline CDR1 is MGHRA and CDR2 is YSYEKL. Trimming left V 2 bases short and J 4 bases short, with 9 bases between. The CDR3 loop is CASSQTGANQPQHF. For the CDR3, the DNA is TGCGCCAGCAGCCAAACAGGTGCTAATCAGCCCCAGCATTTT.

The chain uses TRBV11-2 and TRBJ2-2; D is uncertain. CDR3 size: 15 residues. V was trimmed by 2 bases and J by 6 bases, leaving 13 bases between them. The germline gives CDR1 SGHAT, CDR2 FQNNGV. The CDR3 reads CASSLFWLAPGELFF. The CDR3 DNA reads as TGTGCCAGCAGCTTATTCTGGCTGGCCCCCGGGGAGCTGTTTTTT.

In this sample, this clone turned up a few times. The DNA for the CDR3 is TGTGCCAGCAAAGGATCCGGGATGAAAAACAATGAGCAGTTCTTC. Its translation: CASKGSGMKNNEQFF. The chain has TRBV6-5 and TRBJ2-1; perhaps TRBD2 as D (5 bases). The CDR3 is 15 residues long. CDR1 is MNHEY and CDR2 is SVGAGI in the germline V gene. The germline V and J ends were trimmed by 7 bases and 5 bases, with 18 bases remaining between them.

The chain carries TRBV18 and TRBJ1-4; D call uncertain. Germline loops: CDR1 KGHSH, CDR2 LQKENI. V lost 6 bases, J lost 7 bases, and 18 bases lay in between. CDR3 length: 15 amino acids. In DNA, the CDR3 is TGTGCCAGCTCCCTTGGAATTACGGGGAGTGAAAAACTGTTTTTT. Translating gives CASSLGITGSEKLFF.

V gene TRBV28 combines with J gene TRBJ1-2, with TRBD1 matching over 8 bases. There are 11 residues in the CDR3. Germline CDR1 reads MDHEN; CDR2 reads SYDVKM. V lost 5 bases and J lost 8; bases outside the gene matches: 1. This chain's CDR3 is CASSQGAGYTF. The CDR3 nucleotides are TGTGCCAGCAGTCAGGGGGCCGGCTACACCTTC.

The chain carries TRBV7-9 and TRBJ1-3; D unclear. The CDR3 length is 14 residues. Germline V gene lookup returns CDR1 SEHNR and CDR2 FQNEAQ (reference sequence). Trimming stripped 3 bases from V and 4 bases from J, with 10 bases between. This CDR3 reads CASSFARSGNTIYF. The DNA of the CDR3 is TGTGCCAGCAGCTTCGCCAGGTCAGGAAACACCATATATTTT.

The gene calls are TRBV6-2 or TRBV6-3 and TRBJ2-5, with TRBD2 matching over 8 bases. The CDR3 contains 15 residues. V was pared by 5 bases and J by 5 bases, with 10 bases of the junction left unmatched. CDR1 MNHEY and CDR2 SVGEGT come from the germline V gene. The CDR3 sequence is CASSHLSGIEETQYF. CDR3 in DNA: TGTGCCAGCAGTCACCTTAGCGGGATCGAGGAGACCCAGTACTTC.

The chain joins TRBV13 to TRBJ2-7; the match to TRBD1 covers 11 bases. Per germline, CDR1 PRHDT and CDR2 FYEKMQ (reference sequence). The length of the CDR3 is 14 residues. V trimming: 6 bases; J trimming: 4 bases; junction bases outside the gene matches: 5. The CDR3 DNA sequence: TGTGCCAGCAGTTCCCGGGACAGGGGGTACGAGCAGTACTTC. This sequence encodes CASSSRDRGYEQYF.

The rearrangement joins TRBV11-2 to TRBJ2-1, with 7 positions matching TRBD1. Germline V CDR1 and CDR2: SGHAT, FQNNGV. After removal of 5 bases from V and 5 bases from J, the junction contained 6 bases not matched to a gene. This CDR3 is 14 amino acids long. The CDR3 sequence is CASSPYRGHNEQFF. CDR3 nucleotide sequence: TGTGCCAGCAGCCCTTACAGGGGCCACAATGAGCAGTTCTTC.

This chain connects TRBV6-6 to TRBJ2-7, with D unclear. V lost 0 bases and J lost 5, with 5 bases in between. The CDR3 consists of 12 residues. Germline-derived CDR1 and CDR2 are MNHNY and SVGAGI (reference sequence). The CDR3 DNA reads TGTGCCAGCAGTTACTCAGCCGACGAGCAGTACTTC. This translates into CASSYSADEQYF.

The V gene is TRBV28, the J gene TRBJ2-3, with TRBD1 matching 7 bases. The germline CDR1 and CDR2 sequences are MDHEN and SYDVKM. V was clipped by 3 bases and J by 4 bases; unmatched bases: 13. The CDR3 covers 17 residues. The CDR3: CASSFPGHPQGADTQYF. The CDR3 DNA reads as TGTGCCAGCAGTTTCCCGGGACATCCCCAGGGGGCAGATACGCAGTATTTT.

This CDR3 reads CASGAGGERRTEAFF. The CDR3 DNA reads TGTGCCAGCGGTGCGGGGGGGGAAAGGCGAACTGAAGCTTTCTTT. The gene calls are TRBV13 and TRBJ1-1; D possibly corresponds to TRBD1 (5 bases). V was cut by 8 bases and J by 5 bases, with 21 bases left in between. This CDR3 has 15 amino acids. From germline, CDR1 is PRHDT and CDR2 FYEKMQ (reference sequence).

The rearrangement uses TRBV10-3 and TRBJ2-7; the match to TRBD2 covers 12 bases. This CDR3 contains 15 residues. Germline loops: CDR1 ENHRY, CDR2 SYGVKD. Losses at the gene ends were 10 bases for V and 3 bases for J; bases not matched to a gene: 10. The CDR3 sequence is CATKPRTSGDYEQYF. The DNA for the CDR3 is TGTGCCACCAAACCCAGGACTAGCGGGGACTACGAGCAGTACTTC.

The chain couples TRBV19 to TRBJ1-2, with TRBD1 matching 8 bases. This CDR3 is 15 amino acids long. With 1 base clipped from V and 4 bases from J, the junction kept 5 bases outside the gene matches. CDR1 is LNHDA and CDR2 is SQIVND in the germline V gene (reference sequence). The CDR3 bases are TGTGCCAGTAGTATAGGGACAGGGATTCCCTATGGCTACACCTTC. Residues: CASSIGTGIPYGYTF.

The rearrangement links TRBV30 to TRBJ1-2; no reliable D call. The CDR3 has 12 amino acids. CDR1 and CDR2 (germline): GTSNPN, SVGIG (reference sequence). Trimming took off 2 bases at V and 4 bases at J, with 8 bases between the two ends. CDR3 DNA sequence: TGTGCCTGGAGTATCGCCAGCTATGGCTACACCTTC. It is translated as CAWSIASYGYTF.

This chain joins TRBV7-8 and TRBJ2-7; a weak D match, TRBD1 (6 bases). The CDR3 consists of 17 residues. Germline-derived CDR1 and CDR2 are SGHVS and FQNEAQ. V lost 6 bases and J lost 0, with 21 bases in between. This CDR3 reads CASRLGQPFESSYEQYF. The CDR3 region has the DNA TGTGCCAGCAGGCTAGGACAGCCATTTGAAAGCTCCTACGAGCAGTACTTC.

The CDR3 region is CASRGLARDGELFF. Here the CDR3 DNA reads TGTGCCAGTAGGGGACTAGCGCGAGACGGGGAGCTGTTTTTT. The V gene is TRBV19, the J gene TRBJ2-2; TRBD2 matches at 10 bases. The trim removed 6 bases at V and 7 bases at J, leaving 5 bases unmatched. This CDR3 has 14 residues. Germline CDR1 is LNHDA and CDR2 is SQIVND (reference sequence). The variable domain in full, completed from reference TRBV19 and TRBJ2-2, reads DGGITQSPKYLFRKEGQNVTLSCEQNLNHDAMYWYRQDPGQGLRLIYYSQIVNDFQKGDIAEGYSVSREKKESFPLTVTSAQKNPTAFYLCASRGLARDGELFFGEGSRLTVL.

The chain is built from TRBV4-1 and TRBJ1-5; no clear D. The CDR3 has 14 amino acids. The V end was cut by 11 bases, the J end by 0 bases, with 14 bases between. Germline V gene sequence: CDR1 MGHRA, CDR2 YSYEKL. The CDR3 DNA is TGCGCCTCTTCGTTAGAGGATAGCAATCAGCCCCAGCATTTT. It encodes CASSLEDSNQPQHF.

This clone was detected only a few times. The gene calls are TRBV6-1 and TRBJ2-1; no clear D gene. Germline assignment: CDR1 MNHNS and CDR2 SASEGT. V lost 3 bases and J 0 bases, leaving 6 bases between the germline ends. This CDR3 contains 14 residues. The CDR3 nucleotides are TGTGCCAGCAGTGATTGGAGCTCCTACAATGAGCAGTTCTTC. Translation gives CASSDWSSYNEQFF.

In DNA form, the CDR3 reads TGTGCCAGCAGCCAAGTTATAACAGATACGCAGTATTTT. Translating gives CASSQVITDTQYF. This chain connects TRBV3-1 (or the pseudogene TRBV3-2) to TRBJ2-3; D call uncertain. The V end lost 1 base, the J end lost 3 bases, and 5 bases lay between the germline ends. The CDR3 covers 13 residues. Germline-derived CDR1 and CDR2 are LGHDT and YNNKEL (reference sequence).

Remarks on this clone: Other nucleotide sequences in the sample specify the same CDR3. The chain carries TRBV7-8 and TRBJ1-3, with D maybe TRBD1 (5 bases). Trimming took 2 bases from V and 6 from J, leaving 11 bases between them. CDR3 length: 14 amino acids. CDR1 SGHVS and CDR2 FQNEAQ come from the germline V gene. The CDR3 DNA is TGTGCCAGCAGCTTAAGTCCGGGGGAAAACACCATATATTTT. Translation: CASSLSPGENTIYF.